The T cell receptor (beta chain) described here comes from a study of Graves' ophthalmopathy and Graves' hyperthyroidism. Overall study: Peripheral blood was gathered at the point of initial diagnosis, before any treatment started.

This clonotype was seen more than once but under ten times. Its antigen is unidentified. RNA transcripts served as template for amplifying TCR beta CDR3 sequences. First-round RT-PCR relied on HTBI primers, and a second-round multiplex PCR came next. TCRdb redid the calling of the multiplex PCR reads with MiXCR, one entry per CDR3 protein. The table shows about 400,000 distinct CDR3 sequences, with roughly 20% occurring only once. Study results and limitations: Stable hyperthyroidism and ophthalmopathy were told apart by a 13-signature model, which achieved less than 90% sensitivity and around 80% specificity. Most thyroid clonotypes with frequency above 0.001 were detected in blood too.

Trimming removed 4 bases from V and 11 bases from J, with 12 bases in between. There are 12 residues in the CDR3. Germline V gives CDR1 LNHNV, CDR2 YYDKDF (reference sequence). The specimen sequenced was peripheral blood. This chain uses TRBV15 with TRBJ1-5; D remains unclear. The clonotype comes from a woman aged 18-29 years with stable Graves' hyperthyroidism. CDR3 sequence (DNA): TGTGCCACCAGCAATCCCGGTGGGTCCCAGCATTTT. It yields the protein CATSNPGGSQHF.